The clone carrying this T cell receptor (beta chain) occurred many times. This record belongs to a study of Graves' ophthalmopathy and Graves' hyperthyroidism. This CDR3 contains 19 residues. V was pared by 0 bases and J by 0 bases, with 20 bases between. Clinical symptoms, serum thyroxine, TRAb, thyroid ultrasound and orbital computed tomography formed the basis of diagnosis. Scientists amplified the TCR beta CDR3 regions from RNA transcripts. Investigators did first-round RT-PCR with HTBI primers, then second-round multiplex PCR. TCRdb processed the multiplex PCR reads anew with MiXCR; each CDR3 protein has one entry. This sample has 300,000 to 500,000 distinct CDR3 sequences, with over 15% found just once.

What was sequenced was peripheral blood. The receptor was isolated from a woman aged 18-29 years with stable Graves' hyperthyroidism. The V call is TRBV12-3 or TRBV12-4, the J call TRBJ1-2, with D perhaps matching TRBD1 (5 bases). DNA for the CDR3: TGTGCCAGCAGTTTAGCGCTCGCGGGGACCACATCCACTAACTATGGCTACACCTTC. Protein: CASSLALAGTTSTNYGYTF.